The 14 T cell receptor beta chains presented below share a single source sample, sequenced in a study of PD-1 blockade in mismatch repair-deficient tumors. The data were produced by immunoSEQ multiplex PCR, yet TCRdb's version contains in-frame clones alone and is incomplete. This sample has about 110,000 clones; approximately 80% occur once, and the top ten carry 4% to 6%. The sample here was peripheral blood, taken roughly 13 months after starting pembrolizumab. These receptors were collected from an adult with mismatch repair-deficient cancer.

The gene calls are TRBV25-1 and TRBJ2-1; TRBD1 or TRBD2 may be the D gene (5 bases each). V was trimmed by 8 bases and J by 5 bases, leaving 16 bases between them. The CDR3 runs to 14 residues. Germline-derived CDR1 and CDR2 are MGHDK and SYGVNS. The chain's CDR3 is CASAPGLANNEQFF. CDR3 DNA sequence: TGTGCCAGCGCCCCGGGGCTAGCTAACAATGAGCAGTTCTTC. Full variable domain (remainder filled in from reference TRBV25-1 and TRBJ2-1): EADIYQTPRYLVIGTGKKITLECSQTMGHDKMYWYQQDPGMELHLIHYSYGVNSTEKGDLSSESTVSRIRTEHFPLTLESARPSHTSQYLCASAPGLANNEQFFGPGTRLTVL.

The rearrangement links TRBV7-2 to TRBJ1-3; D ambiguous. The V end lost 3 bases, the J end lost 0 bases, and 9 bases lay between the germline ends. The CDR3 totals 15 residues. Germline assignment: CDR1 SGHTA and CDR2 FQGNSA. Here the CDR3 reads CASSFADYSGNTIYF. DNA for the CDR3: TGTGCCAGCAGCTTCGCAGACTACTCTGGAAACACCATATATTTT.

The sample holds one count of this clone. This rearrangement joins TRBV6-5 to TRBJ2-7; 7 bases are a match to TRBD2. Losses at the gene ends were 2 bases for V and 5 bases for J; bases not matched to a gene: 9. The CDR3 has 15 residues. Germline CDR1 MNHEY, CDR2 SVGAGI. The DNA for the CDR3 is TGTGCCAGCAGTTACGGGCTGGGAGGGACTAACGAGCAGTACTTC. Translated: CASSYGLGGTNEQYF.

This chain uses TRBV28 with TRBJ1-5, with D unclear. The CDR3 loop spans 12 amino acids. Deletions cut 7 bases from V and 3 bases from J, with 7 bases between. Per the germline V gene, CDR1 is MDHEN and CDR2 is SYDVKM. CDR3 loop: CASKVNNQPQHF. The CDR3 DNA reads TGTGCCAGCAAGGTGAACAATCAGCCCCAGCATTTT. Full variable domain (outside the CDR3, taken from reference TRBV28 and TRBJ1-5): DVKVTQSSRYLVKRTGEKVFLECVQDMDHENMFWYRQDPGLGLRLIYFSYDVKMKEKGDIPEGYSVSREKKERFSLILESASTNQTSMYLCASKVNNQPQHFGDGTRLSIL.

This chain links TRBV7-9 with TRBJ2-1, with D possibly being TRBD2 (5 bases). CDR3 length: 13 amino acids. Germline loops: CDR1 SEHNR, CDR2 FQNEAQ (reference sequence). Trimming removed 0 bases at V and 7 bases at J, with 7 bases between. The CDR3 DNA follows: TGTGCCAGCAGCTTAGCCGGGGTAAATGAGCAGTTCTTC. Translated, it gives CASSLAGVNEQFF.

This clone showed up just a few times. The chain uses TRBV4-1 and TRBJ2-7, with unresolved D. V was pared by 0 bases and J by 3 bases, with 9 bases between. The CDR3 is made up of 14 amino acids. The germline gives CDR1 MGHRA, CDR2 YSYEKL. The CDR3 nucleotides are TGCGCCAGCAGCCAAGAAAGTATCCACTACGAGCAGTACTTC. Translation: CASSQESIHYEQYF.

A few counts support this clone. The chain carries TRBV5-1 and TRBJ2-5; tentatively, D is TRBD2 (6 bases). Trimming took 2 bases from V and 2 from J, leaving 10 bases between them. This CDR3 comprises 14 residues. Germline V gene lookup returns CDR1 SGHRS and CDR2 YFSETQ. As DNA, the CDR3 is TGCGCCAGCAGCTTAGCGGGTCAACAAGAGACCCAGTACTTC. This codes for CASSLAGQQETQYF.

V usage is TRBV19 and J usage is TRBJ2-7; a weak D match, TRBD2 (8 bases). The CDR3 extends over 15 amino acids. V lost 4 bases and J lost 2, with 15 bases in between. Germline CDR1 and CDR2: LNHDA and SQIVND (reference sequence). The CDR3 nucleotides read TGTGCCAGTAGTACGTATAGCGGGACAGCCTACGAGCAGTACTTC. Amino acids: CASSTYSGTAYEQYF.

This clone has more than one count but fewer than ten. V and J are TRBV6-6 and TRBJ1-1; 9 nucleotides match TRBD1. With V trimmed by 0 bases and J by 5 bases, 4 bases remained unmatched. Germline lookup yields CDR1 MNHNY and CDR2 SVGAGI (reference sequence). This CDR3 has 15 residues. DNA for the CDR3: TGTGCCAGCAGTTACTCACCGGGACAGGGAACTGAAGCTTTCTTT. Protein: CASSYSPGQGTEAFF.

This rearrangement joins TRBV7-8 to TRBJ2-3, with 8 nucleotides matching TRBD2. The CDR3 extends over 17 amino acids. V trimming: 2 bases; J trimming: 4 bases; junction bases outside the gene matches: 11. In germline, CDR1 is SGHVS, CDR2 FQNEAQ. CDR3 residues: CASSLPSSSGLPDTQYF. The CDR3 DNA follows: TGTGCCAGCAGCTTACCTTCCTCTAGCGGGCTCCCAGATACGCAGTATTTT.

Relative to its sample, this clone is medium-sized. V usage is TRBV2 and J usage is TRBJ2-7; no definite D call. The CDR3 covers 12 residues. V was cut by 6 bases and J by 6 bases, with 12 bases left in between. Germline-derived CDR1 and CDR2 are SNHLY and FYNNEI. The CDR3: CASRYGVIEQYF. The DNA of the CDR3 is TGTGCCAGCAGATATGGGGTTATCGAGCAGTACTTC.

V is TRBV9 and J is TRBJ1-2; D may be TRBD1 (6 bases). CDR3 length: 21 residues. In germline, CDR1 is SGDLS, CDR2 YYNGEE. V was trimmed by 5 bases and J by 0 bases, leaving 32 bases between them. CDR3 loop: CASRHNPRTEIDSQTNYGYTF. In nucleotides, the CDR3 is TGTGCCAGCAGACACAATCCAAGGACAGAGATCGACTCCCAAACTAACTATGGCTACACCTTC.

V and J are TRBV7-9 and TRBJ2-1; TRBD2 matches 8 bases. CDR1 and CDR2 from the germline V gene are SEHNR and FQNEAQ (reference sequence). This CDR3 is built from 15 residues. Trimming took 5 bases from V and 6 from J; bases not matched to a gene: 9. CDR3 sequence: CASSAAGTRGNEQFF. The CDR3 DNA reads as TGTGCCAGCAGCGCCGCCGGGACTAGGGGCAATGAGCAGTTCTTC.

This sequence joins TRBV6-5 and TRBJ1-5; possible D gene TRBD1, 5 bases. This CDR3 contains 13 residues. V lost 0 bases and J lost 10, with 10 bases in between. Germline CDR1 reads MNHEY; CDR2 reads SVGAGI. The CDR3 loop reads CASSYSGARPQHF. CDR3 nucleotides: TGTGCCAGCAGTTACTCTGGGGCGCGACCCCAGCATTTT.